A selection of T cell receptor beta chains follows, all from one sample in a study of blood T cell repertoires in COVID-19. Clones were read by immunoSEQ multiplex PCR, and TCRdb kept only the in-frame ones, dropping some. The table lists under 300,000 clones, 86% of them singletons. Sequencing input: peripheral blood. The receptors were sampled from a man aged 18-30 years with active or convalescent COVID-19. Each CDR3 is given with its conserved first and last residue. D genes are given only for firm matches. Only some rows state a clone size, as once, few, many or a class for expanded clones.

j_gene,d_gene,abundance,v_gene,CDR3nt,CDR3aa
TRBJ2-5,NA,NA,TRBV11-3,TGTGCCAGCAGCTTAGAGTTCCGTCCTGAGACCCAGTACTTC,CASSLEFRPETQYF
TRBJ1-2,NA,NA,TRBV6-2/TRBV6-3,TGTGCCAGCAGTTACGGACAGTACTATGGCTACACCTTC,CASSYGQYYGYTF
TRBJ1-2,NA,NA,TRBV12-3/TRBV12-4,TGTGCCAGCAGCTTAGGGAGGATGGGTGGCTACACCTTC,CASSLGRMGGYTF
TRBJ2-3,NA,NA,TRBV19,TGTGCCAGTACCCCCTCGCGGACAGCCCAAGATACGCAGTATTTT,CASTPSRTAQDTQYF
TRBJ1-1,NA,NA,TRBV6-5,TGTGCCAGCACACAGGGTTTTGCTGAAGCTTTCTTT,CASTQGFAEAFF
TRBJ2-1,TRBD2,NA,TRBV5-1,TGCGCCAGCAGCTTGGCGTCTAGCGGGGGAGTCTACAATGAGCAGTTCTTC,CASSLASSGGVYNEQFF
TRBJ1-1,NA,NA,TRBV28,TGTGCCAGCAGTTCTTCTACCACTGAAGCTTTCTTT,CASSSSTTEAFF
TRBJ1-5,TRBD1,NA,TRBV3-1/TRBV3-2,TGTGCCAGCAGCCCGACCCCAGGGGGCTTCAATCAGCCCCAGCATTTT,CASSPTPGGFNQPQHF
TRBJ1-1,NA,NA,TRBV29-1,TGCAGCGTTGCCCTCAGTGAAGCTTTCTTT,CSVALSEAFF
TRBJ1-6,TRBD1,once,TRBV2,TGTGCCAGCAGTCCACAGGGGGTTGGAGGTTCACCCCTCCACTTT,CASSPQGVGGSPLHF
TRBJ2-4,NA,NA,TRBV15,TGTGCCACCAGCCCCAGGGTAGTGAACATTCAGTACTTC,CATSPRVVNIQYF
TRBJ1-6,NA,NA,TRBV25-1,TGTGCCAGCAGTGATGGAGCAACTCGGCCCCTCCACTTT,CASSDGATRPLHF
TRBJ2-3,TRBD1,once,TRBV6-6,TGTGCCAGCAGATTCACAGGGGCGGGCACAGATACGCAGTATTTT,CASRFTGAGTDTQYF
TRBJ1-1,NA,NA,TRBV7-2,TGTGCCAGCAGCCCGTACTCCGGGAGACGGAACACTGAAGCTTTCTTT,CASSPYSGRRNTEAFF
TRBJ2-7,TRBD1,few,TRBV19,TGTGCCAGAGGTGGGGGACAGGCCAACCACGAGCAGTACTTC,CARGGGQANHEQYF
TRBJ2-7,NA,NA,TRBV5-1,TGCGCCAGCAGCGCGCCGGGGGGCTCAGAGCAGTACTTC,CASSAPGGSEQYF
TRBJ2-3,NA,NA,TRBV11-1,TGTGCCAGCAGCTTAACGGGGGATACGCAGTATTTT,CASSLTGDTQYF
TRBJ1-6,NA,NA,TRBV18,TGTGCCAGCTCCCCGGGACAAGGGTATAATTCACCCCTCCACTTT,CASSPGQGYNSPLHF
TRBJ2-1,NA,NA,TRBV5-4,TGTGCCAGCAGCCCTGGACTGGCCAATGAGCAGTTCTTC,CASSPGLANEQFF
TRBJ1-1,NA,once,TRBV19,TGTGCCAGTAGTATAGGGTCGATGAGGCTCTCTACGGCTTTCTTT,CASSIGSMRLSTAFF
TRBJ1-3,TRBD1,NA,TRBV10-2,TGCGCCAGCAGTGAGACCCCGGGACAGAGAAACACCATATATTTT,CASSETPGQRNTIYF
TRBJ2-1,NA,NA,TRBV5-6,TGTGCCAGCAGCTTGAACGGGGGTGTGAATGAGCAGTTCTTC,CASSLNGGVNEQFF
TRBJ1-2,NA,once,TRBV4-3,TGCGCCAGCAGCCAAGATAGGCAGGCCTATGGCTACACCTTC,CASSQDRQAYGYTF
TRBJ2-1,NA,NA,TRBV5-1,TGCGCCAGCAGCCCTACTCACAATGAGCAGTTCTTC,CASSPTHNEQFF
TRBJ2-3,NA,once,TRBV5-5,TGTGCCAGCAGCTCCCTCAGCGGAGATACGCAGTATTTT,CASSSLSGDTQYF
TRBJ2-6,NA,NA,TRBV15,TGTGCCACCAGCAGAGAGAGGGGGATCTCTGGGGCCAACGTCCTGACTTTC,CATSRERGISGANVLTF
TRBJ2-2,NA,NA,TRBV19,TGTGCCAGTAGTATTCAAGACAGTTTCACCGGGGAGCTGTTTTTT,CASSIQDSFTGELFF
TRBJ1-6,NA,NA,TRBV19,TGTGCCAGTAGTACCGGACAGAGTAATTCACCCCTCCACTTT,CASSTGQSNSPLHF
TRBJ1-5,NA,NA,TRBV19,TGTGCCAGTAGTACCACCAGTAATCAGCCCCAGCATTTT,CASSTTSNQPQHF
TRBJ2-7,NA,NA,TRBV9,TGTGCCAGCAGCGTAGGATACAGCGGGCACGAGCAGTACTTC,CASSVGYSGHEQYF
TRBJ1-1,TRBD1,few,TRBV6-1,TGTGCCAGCAGTGTTCCCCTGAATTGGGACAGGGAAAACACTGAAGCTTTCTTT,CASSVPLNWDRENTEAFF
TRBJ2-2,NA,NA,TRBV11-3,TGTGCCAGCAGCTTACAGGGTGACTTTACCGGGGAGCTGTTTTTT,CASSLQGDFTGELFF
TRBJ1-2,NA,NA,TRBV6-1,TGTGCCAGCAGTGAAAACCCGAGTGGCTATGGCTACACCTTC,CASSENPSGYGYTF
TRBJ2-3,TRBD2,NA,TRBV3-1/TRBV3-2,TGTGCCAGCAGCCAAGGATTTAGCGGGGGAGGTTATACGCAGTATTTT,CASSQGFSGGGYTQYF
TRBJ1-2,NA,NA,TRBV2,TGTGCCAGCAGTGAAACGTTTATTGTTAGGGACTCGAATGGCTACACCTTC,CASSETFIVRDSNGYTF
TRBJ2-5,TRBD2,NA,TRBV2,TGTGCCAGAGGACTAGCGGATCAAGAGACCCAGTACTTC,CARGLADQETQYF
TRBJ2-7,TRBD1,NA,TRBV6-1,TGTGCCAGCAGTGAATCCGGTGGAGCGGACAGGTCAAGCTACGAGCAGTACTTC,CASSESGGADRSSYEQYF
TRBJ2-1,TRBD1,NA,TRBV5-5,TGTGCCAGCACTCCTACAGGGGTCTCCTACAATGAGCAGTTCTTC,CASTPTGVSYNEQFF
TRBJ2-5,TRBD2,NA,TRBV9,TGTGCCAGCAGCGTGAATAGCGGGAGGGCTGTTGAGACCCAGTACTTC,CASSVNSGRAVETQYF
TRBJ2-3,NA,NA,TRBV3-1/TRBV3-2,TGTGCCAGCAGCCGTCGTGAAGCTCGCGGGCAGTATTTT,CASSRREARGQYF
TRBJ2-3,TRBD2,once,TRBV5-1,TGCGCCAGCAGCAAAAAGACTAGCGGGGGGTCCACAGATACGCAGTATTTT,CASSKKTSGGSTDTQYF
TRBJ1-6,NA,NA,TRBV9,TGTGCCAGCAGCACCGGACAGTTGGATAATTCACCCCTCCACTTT,CASSTGQLDNSPLHF
TRBJ2-7,TRBD2,NA,TRBV18,TGTGCCAGCTCCCCACGGGGGGGGCCATACGAGCAGTACTTC,CASSPRGGPYEQYF
TRBJ1-2,NA,NA,TRBV6-2/TRBV6-3,TGTGCCAGCAGTTTCGAGGGAAACTATGGCTACACCTTC,CASSFEGNYGYTF
TRBJ2-5,NA,NA,TRBV7-9,TGTGCCAGCAGTCGAGACAGAACCCAAGAGACCCAGTACTTC,CASSRDRTQETQYF
TRBJ2-3,TRBD2,NA,TRBV7-3,TGTGCCAGCAGCTTAATGCGGGAGACAGATACGCAGTATTTT,CASSLMRETDTQYF
TRBJ1-6,NA,few,TRBV29-1,TGCAGCGTTGGGTCAACTGCGGCCTCACCCCTCCACTTT,CSVGSTAASPLHF